The entry below describes one T cell receptor (beta chain). The antigen remains unidentified. The data belong to a study of B cell selection in AIRE deficiency. Study results and limitations: Healthy donors alone shared 31.6% of around 3,700 Treg sequences; patients alone less than 9.5%. Tconv and Treg cells from AIRE-deficient patients resembled healthy donors in TCRBV usage, CDR3 length and diversity.

Profiling relied on immunoSEQ multiplex PCR, and the TCRdb table lists in-frame clones only, not all of them. This sample has tens of thousands of clones, with approximately 96% found just once. Sorting defined conventional CD4 T cells as CD4+CD127+. Unrelated healthy donors provided the controls. CDR1 MDHEN and CDR2 SYDVKM come from the germline V gene. J lost 8 bases, V lost 6 bases, and 4 bases had no gene match. The CDR3 spans 15 residues. This receptor was taken from a human donor in good health. Sequencing input: CD4+CD127+ conventional T cells sorted from PBMCs. V usage is TRBV28 and J usage is TRBJ2-1; 16 nucleotides agree with TRBD2. In nucleotides, the CDR3 is TGTGCCAGCAGGCTTGGGACTAGCGGGAGGGATGAGCAGTTCTTC. This codes for CASRLGTSGRDEQFF.